The 16 T cell receptor beta chains given below trace back to one sample, sequenced in a study of shared clonotypes between healthy human individuals. Profiling relied on immunoSEQ multiplex PCR, and the TCRdb table lists in-frame clones only, not all of them. Here the sample spans millions of clones, 95% being singletons. What was sequenced was naive CD4+ T cells sorted from blood. This sample's subset: CD45RA+ positively selected. The origin of the receptors is a man in his late teens or twenties in good health.

This clone was counted once. J is TRBJ1-4 and V is TRBV5-6; possible D gene TRBD1, 5 bases. With 1 base removed from V and 4 bases from J, the gap between germline ends came to 11 bases. Germline CDR1 SGHDT, CDR2 YYEEEE. This CDR3 has 15 residues. CDR3 DNA sequence: TGTGCCAGCAGCTTGCTATGGGGGAATAATGAAAAACTGTTTTTT. This translates into CASSLLWGNNEKLFF.

In regard to this clone: An end of the junction differs from the germline gene, which may be a read error. The J gene is TRBJ1-2, the V gene TRBV10-3; tentative D call: TRBD1 (6 bases). The V gene's germline CDR1 is ENHRY and CDR2 SYGVKD. This CDR3 has 14 amino acids. The CDR3: CAISESTGVYGYSF. For the CDR3, the DNA is TGTGCCATCAGTGAGTCGACAGGAGTCTATGGCTACTCCTTC.

J is TRBJ2-2 and V is TRBV4-3; D is unclear. The CDR3 totals 15 residues. Germline assignment: CDR1 LGHNA and CDR2 YSLEER. V was pared by 4 bases and J by 0 bases, with 9 bases between. The CDR3 sequence is CASSPARANTGELFF. The CDR3 DNA follows: TGCGCCAGCAGCCCAGCTCGGGCGAACACCGGGGAGCTGTTTTTT.

The table lists this clone with a count of one. The chain has TRBV25-1 and TRBJ2-5; TRBD1 matches 8 bases. V dropped 5 bases and J dropped 3; count of bases not matched to a gene: 11. Looked up from germline, CDR1 is MGHDK and CDR2 is SYGVNS. CDR3 length: 16 amino acids. The CDR3 bases are TGTGCCAGCAGTTCAAGGACAGGGTTTAAGAAAGAGACCCAGTACTTC. Translating it yields CASSSRTGFKKETQYF. Using reference TRBV25-1 and TRBJ2-5 for the parts outside the CDR3, the full variable domain is EADIYQTPRYLVIGTGKKITLECSQTMGHDKMYWYQQDPGMELHLIHYSYGVNSTEKGDLSSESTVSRIRTEHFPLTLESARPSHTSQYLCASSSRTGFKKETQYFGPGTRLLVL.

The chain recombines TRBV29-1 with TRBJ2-5; D could derive from TRBD1 or TRBD2 (5 bases each). Per germline, CDR1 SQVTM and CDR2 ANQGSEA. Trimming pared 7 bases from V and 5 bases from J, leaving 11 bases between. The CDR3 consists of 11 residues. CDR3 DNA sequence: TGCAGCGCAGTTGAGGGGGAGACCCAGTACTTC. Protein sequence: CSAVEGETQYF.

The chain links TRBV6-1 to TRBJ1-1; TRBD1 is a possible D gene (5 bases). The V end was cut by 4 bases, the J end by 4 bases, with 13 bases between. The CDR3 runs to 14 residues. The germline CDR1 and CDR2 sequences are MNHNS and SASEGT. The CDR3 sequence is CASSAPGRVTEAFF. CDR3 in DNA: TGTGCCAGCAGTGCCCCAGGGCGAGTCACTGAAGCTTTCTTT.

This clone occurred a few times. The chain has TRBV2 and TRBJ1-6, with unresolved D. The CDR3 extends over 13 amino acids. The germline V gene encodes CDR1 SNHLY and CDR2 FYNNEI. V shed 6 bases and J shed 7 bases, with 10 bases lying between them. The CDR3 protein is CASRESWNSPLHF. The CDR3 nucleotides are TGTGCCAGCAGGGAATCGTGGAATTCACCCCTCCACTTT.

In DNA, the CDR3 is TGTGCCAGCAGTGGCGGACTAGCCGGCTACGAGCAGTACTTC. This translates into CASSGGLAGYEQYF. The chain uses TRBV6-1 and TRBJ2-7; 8 nucleotides match TRBD2. After removal of 4 bases from V and 3 bases from J, the junction contained 5 bases not matched to a gene. The germline CDR1 and CDR2 sequences are MNHNS and SASEGT. This CDR3 has 14 residues.

This clone was picked up one time. The chain couples TRBV19 to TRBJ2-5; perhaps TRBD1 as D (5 bases). Trimming left V 2 bases short and J 5 bases short, with 9 bases between. Germline lookup yields CDR1 LNHDA and CDR2 SQIVND (reference sequence). CDR3 length: 13 residues. CDR3 nucleotide sequence: TGTGCCAGTAGTATAAGGGGTATGGAGACCCAGTACTTC. As protein: CASSIRGMETQYF.

V gene TRBV9 combines with J gene TRBJ1-2, with D unclear. Trimming removed 0 bases at V and 4 bases at J, with 13 bases between. The CDR3 runs 15 residues. The V gene's germline CDR1 is SGDLS and CDR2 YYNGEE. For the CDR3, the DNA is TGTGCCAGCAGCGTAGAAGGCAGGAGCTCCTATGGCTACACCTTC. Its protein product is CASSVEGRSSYGYTF.

Only one count was recorded for this clone. The chain recombines TRBV27 with TRBJ1-4; tentatively, D is TRBD1 (6 bases). The CDR3 contains 15 residues. V gave up 6 bases and J gave up 6 bases, with 17 bases separating them. From germline, CDR1 is MNHEY and CDR2 SMNVEV (reference sequence). CDR3 DNA: TGTGCCAGCAGGGGATATGACAGGAGAGATGAAAAACTGTTTTTT. This encodes CASRGYDRRDEKLFF.

The chain employs TRBV10-2 and TRBJ1-1, with D unclear. Germline assignment: CDR1 WSHSY and CDR2 SAAADI. V was clipped by 3 bases and J by 4 bases, with 9 bases between them. This CDR3 region has 13 residues. The CDR3 sequence: CASSDADGTEAFF. The CDR3 DNA follows: TGCGCCAGCAGTGATGCCGATGGCACTGAAGCTTTCTTT.

This chain uses TRBV29-1 with TRBJ1-5; TRBD1 matches 8 bases. V was pared by 6 bases and J by 4 bases, with 8 bases of the junction left unmatched. The CDR3 contains 14 residues. CDR1 SQVTM and CDR2 ANQGSEA come from the germline V gene. The CDR3 loop reads CSVETGGGNQPQHF. CDR3 nucleotides: TGCAGCGTCGAAACAGGGGGTGGAAATCAGCCCCAGCATTTT.

The genes are TRBV28 and TRBJ2-2; TRBD1 aligns across 10 bases. The ends lost 8 bases at V and 6 bases at J; junction bases unmatched: 12. Germline V lookup: CDR1 MDHEN, CDR2 SYDVKM. The CDR3 totals 16 residues. The CDR3 reads CASYKTGTGDPGELFF. For the CDR3, the DNA is TGTGCCAGCTATAAAACCGGGACAGGGGACCCCGGGGAGCTGTTTTTT.

The V and J genes are TRBV5-4 and TRBJ1-1; D perhaps matches TRBD1 (6 bases). CDR3 length: 15 residues. Per germline, CDR1 SGHNT and CDR2 YYREEE (reference sequence). V lost 4 bases to trimming and J lost 5 bases, with 18 bases between them. The CDR3 nucleotides read TGTGCCAGCAGCCCGGGTGGAGGGGGAGGAACTGAAGCTTTCTTT. Translating it yields CASSPGGGGGTEAFF.

The V gene is TRBV7-7, the J gene TRBJ2-1; 10 nucleotides agree with TRBD1. CDR3 size: 12 residues. Germline lookup yields CDR1 SSHAT and CDR2 FNYEAQ (reference sequence). The CDR3 DNA sequence: TGTGCTAGGGACAGGGGTTGGAATGAGCAGTTCTTC. This codes for CARDRGWNEQFF.